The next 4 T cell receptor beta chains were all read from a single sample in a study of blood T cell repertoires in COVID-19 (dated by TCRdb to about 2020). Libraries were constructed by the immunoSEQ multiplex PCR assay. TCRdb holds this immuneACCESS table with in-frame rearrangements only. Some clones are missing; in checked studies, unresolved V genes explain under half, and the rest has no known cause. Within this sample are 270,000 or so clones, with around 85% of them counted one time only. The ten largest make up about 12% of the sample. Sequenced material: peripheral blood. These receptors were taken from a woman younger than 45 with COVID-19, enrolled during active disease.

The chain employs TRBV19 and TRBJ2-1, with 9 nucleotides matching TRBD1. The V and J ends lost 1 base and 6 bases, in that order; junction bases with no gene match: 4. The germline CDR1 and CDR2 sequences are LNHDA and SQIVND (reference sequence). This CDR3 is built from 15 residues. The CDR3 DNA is TGTGCCAGTAGTATAGGGGGACAGGGCTTCAATGAGCAGTTCTTC. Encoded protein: CASSIGGQGFNEQFF.

The CDR3 reads CASRLVEAGGYNEQFF. Here the CDR3 DNA reads TGTGCAAGTCGCTTAGTTGAGGCGGGGGGCTACAATGAGCAGTTCTTC. This chain connects TRBV12-2 to TRBJ2-1; the D call in the table, TRBD2, was not verified against the DNA. TRBV12-2 is an annotated pseudogene. This CDR3 comprises 16 residues.

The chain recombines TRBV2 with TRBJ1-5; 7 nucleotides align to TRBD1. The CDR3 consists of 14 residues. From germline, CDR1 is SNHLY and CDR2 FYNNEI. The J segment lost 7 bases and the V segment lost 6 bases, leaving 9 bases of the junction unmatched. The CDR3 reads CASSLTGSRQPQHF. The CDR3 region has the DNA TGTGCCAGCAGCCTGACAGGGTCGAGGCAGCCCCAGCATTTT.

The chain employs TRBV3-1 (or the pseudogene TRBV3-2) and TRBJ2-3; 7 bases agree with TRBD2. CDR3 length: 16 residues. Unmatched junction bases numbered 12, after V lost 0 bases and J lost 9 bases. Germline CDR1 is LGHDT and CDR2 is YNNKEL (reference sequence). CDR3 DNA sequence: TGTGCCAGCAGCCAAGATGAGGTCAACGGGGGGATAACGCAGTATTTT. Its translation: CASSQDEVNGGITQYF.